Listed below are T cell receptor beta chains from one sample, sequenced in a study of blood T cell repertoires in COVID-19. Sequenced by immunoSEQ multiplex PCR; TCRdb stores in-frame clones only, minus some. This sample carries around 200,000 clones, 84% of them seen once, and the ten largest clones take roughly 6.8%. Sample: peripheral blood. These receptors were obtained from a human donor in a cohort sampled during active COVID-19. The CDR3 runs from the conserved cysteine through the conserved F or W. A D gene is named only where the DNA matches it firmly. Only some rows state a clone size, as once, few, many or a class for expanded clones.

d_gene,abundance,v_gene,j_gene,CDR3nt,CDR3aa
-,few,TRBV4-1,TRBJ2-7,TGCGCCAGCAGCCTGGGCAGGGGCTACGAGCAGTACTTC,CASSLGRGYEQYF
TRBD1,-,TRBV6-5,TRBJ2-7,TGTGCCAGCAACAGGGGGAATCACTACGAGCAGTACTTC,CASNRGNHYEQYF
-,-,TRBV5-4,TRBJ2-2,TGTGCCTCCCGGTGGGCCTCGAACACCGGGGAGCTGTTTTTT,CASRWASNTGELFF
TRBD1,-,TRBV5-4,TRBJ1-2,TGTGCCAGCAGCCCGGGGACAGGGGGCGTCTACACCTTC,CASSPGTGGVYTF
-,-,TRBV27,TRBJ2-2,TGTGCCAGCAGTTATTATGGGCCCGGGGAGCTGTTTTTT,CASSYYGPGELFF
TRBD1,few,TRBV14,TRBJ2-7,TGTGCCAGCAGCCGTGGAACAGGGGGCGCGGGCTCCTACGAGCAGTACTTC,CASSRGTGGAGSYEQYF
TRBD2,-,TRBV13,TRBJ2-7,TGTGCCAGCAGCTTAGGTAGCGGGGGCTACGAGCAGTACTTC,CASSLGSGGYEQYF
-,-,TRBV7-9,TRBJ1-1,TGTGCCAGCAGCTTAAGACGGGGGAGTGGGACTGAAGCTTTCTTT,CASSLRRGSGTEAFF
TRBD1,-,TRBV5-1,TRBJ1-4,TGCGCCAGCAGCTGGGACAGGGGGCAATCGTGGTTTTTT,CASSWDRGQSWFF
-,-,TRBV10-3,TRBJ1-4,TGTGCCATCAGTGAGGGTGTACGGGAAAAACTGTTTTTT,CAISEGVREKLFF
TRBD1,-,TRBV25-1,TRBJ1-2,TGTGCCAGCAGTGACAGGGGGTATGGCTACACCTTC,CASSDRGYGYTF
TRBD1,-,TRBV7-6,TRBJ2-7,TGTGCCAGCAGCCCGGCCGGGGACAGGAGCTCCTACGAGCAGTACTTC,CASSPAGDRSSYEQYF
-,once,TRBV21-1,TRBJ2-7,TGTGCCAGCAGCAAAGAGCGCCAGGGGGCCGGTGGCTACGAGCAGTACTTC,CASSKERQGAGGYEQYF
TRBD2,-,TRBV5-1,TRBJ2-7,TGCGCCAGCAGCGCGAGCGGGGGGTTCTACGAGCAGTACTTC,CASSASGGFYEQYF
TRBD1,-,TRBV9,TRBJ1-1,TGTGCCAGCAGCTCGTCGAGGGGGCGAGGGACTGAAGCTTTCTTT,CASSSSRGRGTEAFF
TRBD1,-,TRBV27,TRBJ1-2,TGTGCCAGCAGTTTATCCGGACAGGGCTATGGCTACACCTTC,CASSLSGQGYGYTF
-,-,TRBV5-1,TRBJ1-1,TGCGCCAGCAGCACGCCCAGGGGCTCTAACACTGAAGCTTTCTTT,CASSTPRGSNTEAFF
TRBD2,-,TRBV7-2,TRBJ2-7,TGTGCCAGCTCCGACCCTTTAGAGGGGCGGGGGTACGAGCAGTACTTC,CASSDPLEGRGYEQYF
TRBD1,once,TRBV25-1,TRBJ1-4,TGTGCCAGCAGAGAGACAGGGCAGGCTAATGAAAAACTGTTTTTT,CASRETGQANEKLFF
TRBD1,-,TRBV10-3,TRBJ2-7,TGTGCCATCAGTGGGACAGGGGAGGACGAGCAGTACTTC,CAISGTGEDEQYF
TRBD1,-,TRBV5-4,TRBJ1-3,TGTGCCAGCAGCTTGGCAACCGGGACAGGGGTTGGAAACACCATATATTTT,CASSLATGTGVGNTIYF
TRBD1,few,TRBV11-2,TRBJ1-1,TGTGCCAGCAGCCCGGACAGGATCAGCGGTGAAGCTTTCTTT,CASSPDRISGEAFF
-,-,TRBV9,TRBJ1-1,TGTGCCAGCAGCGTATATGTGAACACTGAAGCTTTCTTT,CASSVYVNTEAFF
-,-,TRBV5-4,TRBJ2-3,TGTGCCAGCAGCTCAGGGGTCCGAGATACGCAGTATTTT,CASSSGVRDTQYF
-,few,TRBV19,TRBJ1-1,TGTGCCAGTAGTTCCGGGGTAAACACTGAAGCTTTCTTT,CASSSGVNTEAFF
-,once,TRBV10-3,TRBJ1-3,TGTGCCATCAGTGAGTCTGCGTCCTCTGGAAACACCATATATTTT,CAISESASSGNTIYF
TRBD1,-,TRBV7-9,TRBJ2-7,TGTGCCAGCAGCTTAGAGGGGGCTGGGGAGCAGTACTTC,CASSLEGAGEQYF
TRBD1,-,TRBV5-8,TRBJ2-2,TGTGCCAGCAGCCCCTGGACAGGGGGCGAAACCGGGGAGCTGTTTTTT,CASSPWTGGETGELFF
-,-,TRBV10-2,TRBJ1-5,TGCGCCATAGGGGGGGGACGCAATCAGCCCCAGCATTTT,CAIGGGRNQPQHF
-,-,TRBV5-1,TRBJ2-5,TGCGCCAGCAGCTTGGCCGGGATTGAGACCCAGTACTTC,CASSLAGIETQYF
-,-,TRBV19,TRBJ2-7,TGTGCCAGTAGTGCCGGGCCGGGGGACGAGCAGTACTTC,CASSAGPGDEQYF
-,-,TRBV6-1,TRBJ2-5,TGTGCCAGCAGTGAGGTGGCTCAAGAGACCCAGTACTTC,CASSEVAQETQYF
TRBD1,-,TRBV30,TRBJ1-1,TGTGCCTGGAGTATGACAGGGACCTTGGGCACTGAAGCTTTCTTT,CAWSMTGTLGTEAFF
-,-,TRBV3-1/TRBV3-2,TRBJ2-4,TGTGCCAGCAGCCTCAGCGTAGCCAAAAACATTCAGTACTTC,CASSLSVAKNIQYF
-,-,TRBV6-5,TRBJ1-2,TGTGCCAGCAGCCGGGGGGACCTTAACTATGGCTACACCTTC,CASSRGDLNYGYTF
TRBD1,once,TRBV7-2,TRBJ1-2,TGTGCCAGCAGCCCCCGGACAGGGGGGAGCTATGGCTACACCTTC,CASSPRTGGSYGYTF
TRBD2,-,TRBV9,TRBJ2-2,TGTGCCAGCAGCGTAGAGAGGACTAGCGATAACACCGGGGAGCTGTTTTTT,CASSVERTSDNTGELFF
-,-,TRBV4-2,TRBJ1-4,TGTGCCAGCAGCCAACCATCGGGACTGGGGGACAATGAAAAACTGTTTTTT,CASSQPSGLGDNEKLFF
TRBD1,-,TRBV19,TRBJ1-6,TGTGCCAGTAGTAAACGGGACAGGGGTTCCTATAATTCACCCCTCCACTTT,CASSKRDRGSYNSPLHF
-,-,TRBV3-1/TRBV3-2,TRBJ1-2,TGTGCCAGCAGCCAAGGGGCCGGGGTAGGTGGCTACACCTTC,CASSQGAGVGGYTF
-,-,TRBV5-5,TRBJ1-3,TGTGCCAGCAGTGGGGCGGGGATCTCTGGAAACACCATATATTTT,CASSGAGISGNTIYF
TRBD2,-,TRBV7-3,TRBJ2-1,TGTGCCAGCAGCTTAGCGGGGGCCTACAATGAGCAGTTCTTC,CASSLAGAYNEQFF
TRBD1,-,TRBV2,TRBJ2-7,TGTGCCAGCAGTTCAGGGGGCGAGCAGTACTTC,CASSSGGEQYF
TRBD1,few,TRBV2,TRBJ1-6,TGTGCCAGCAGTGCAACCGGGACAGGGGGTTCACCCCTCCACTTT,CASSATGTGGSPLHF
TRBD1,-,TRBV9,TRBJ1-2,TGTGCCAGCAGTATTGCGGGACAGGGGGGAAGCTATGGCTACACCTTC,CASSIAGQGGSYGYTF